These T cell receptor beta chains were read from a single sample in a study of T-cell reconstitution after alpha-beta-depleted transplantation in children. Via MiXCR, TCRdb re-called the PCR reads, giving one row per CDR3 protein. The sample holds roughly 200,000 distinct CDR3 sequences; about 6.4% are singletons and the top ten take around 2.7%. This material consisted of PBMCs from the stem cell graft donor, taken from the stem cell graft. These receptors all come from a human donor who donated a stem cell graft to a child with Wiskott-Aldrich syndrome. Both conserved end residues are part of each CDR3. The order of the fields is clone size, V gene, J gene, D gene, CDR3 protein, CDR3 DNA. D genes are given only for firm matches. Size is stated for part of the rows, as once, few or many counts, or as a class when the clone is expanded.

clone_size: many
v_call: TRBV20-1
j_call: TRBJ2-2
d_call: .
cdr3_aa: CSARDSSLVSGELFF
cdr3_nt: TGCAGTGCTAGAGATTCCAGCCTGGTCAGCGGGGAGCTGTTTTTT

clone_size: many
v_call: TRBV12-3/TRBV12-4
j_call: TRBJ2-5
d_call: .
cdr3_aa: CASSLIGETQYF
cdr3_nt: TGTGCCAGCAGTTTGATCGGGGAGACCCAGTACTTC

clone_size: many
v_call: TRBV12-3/TRBV12-4
j_call: TRBJ2-5
d_call: TRBD1
cdr3_aa: CASSRGTGALETQYF
cdr3_nt: TGTGCCAGCAGCCGAGGGACAGGGGCGTTAGAGACCCAGTACTTC

clone_size: .
v_call: TRBV7-8
j_call: TRBJ1-2
d_call: .
cdr3_aa: CASSWGEGGYTF
cdr3_nt: TGTGCCAGCAGTTGGGGCGAAGGCGGCTACACCTTC

clone_size: .
v_call: TRBV19
j_call: TRBJ2-3
d_call: TRBD2
cdr3_aa: CASSIESSGPTDTQYF
cdr3_nt: TGTGCCAGTAGTATTGAGTCTAGCGGACCCACAGATACGCAGTATTTT

clone_size: few
v_call: TRBV30
j_call: TRBJ2-1
d_call: .
cdr3_aa: CVCWTKVYNEQFF
cdr3_nt: TGTGTCTGTTGGACCAAGGTATACAATGAGCAGTTCTTC

clone_size: many
v_call: TRBV6-5
j_call: TRBJ1-1
d_call: .
cdr3_aa: CASSYSGQGDTEAFF
cdr3_nt: TGTGCCAGCAGTTACTCTGGGCAGGGTGACACTGAAGCTTTCTTT

clone_size: .
v_call: TRBV5-1
j_call: TRBJ2-7
d_call: .
cdr3_aa: CASSLSRVEGEQYF
cdr3_nt: TGCGCCAGCAGCTTGAGCAGGGTTGAAGGCGAGCAGTACTTC

clone_size: many
v_call: TRBV12-3/TRBV12-4
j_call: TRBJ2-1
d_call: .
cdr3_aa: CASSLGSTPGYNEQFF
cdr3_nt: TGTGCCAGCAGTTTAGGCTCGACCCCTGGCTACAATGAGCAGTTCTTC

clone_size: many
v_call: TRBV5-1
j_call: TRBJ2-1
d_call: .
cdr3_aa: CASSLGGDYNEQFF
cdr3_nt: TGCGCCAGCAGCTTGGGAGGAGACTACAATGAGCAGTTCTTC

clone_size: many
v_call: TRBV10-3
j_call: TRBJ2-1
d_call: TRBD2
cdr3_aa: CASYPGLAGGSSYNEQFF
cdr3_nt: TGTGCCTCCTACCCGGGACTAGCGGGGGGTAGCTCCTACAATGAGCAGTTCTTC

clone_size: many
v_call: TRBV7-8
j_call: TRBJ2-7
d_call: .
cdr3_aa: CASSFSAGYEQYF
cdr3_nt: TGTGCCAGCAGCTTCTCCGCTGGCTACGAGCAGTACTTC

clone_size: many
v_call: TRBV5-1
j_call: TRBJ1-1
d_call: .
cdr3_aa: CASSYRENDTEAFF
cdr3_nt: TGCGCCAGCAGCTACAGGGAGAACGACACTGAAGCTTTCTTT

clone_size: many
v_call: TRBV7-9
j_call: TRBJ2-3
d_call: .
cdr3_aa: CASSFGTDTQYF
cdr3_nt: TGTGCCAGCAGCTTCGGTACAGATACGCAGTATTTT

clone_size: many
v_call: TRBV6-1
j_call: TRBJ2-1
d_call: .
cdr3_aa: CASKVGEAGYEQFF
cdr3_nt: TGTGCCAGCAAAGTCGGGGAGGCGGGGTATGAGCAGTTCTTC

clone_size: .
v_call: TRBV29-1
j_call: TRBJ2-7
d_call: TRBD1
cdr3_aa: CSEGTDDTYEQYF
cdr3_nt: TGCAGCGAAGGGACAGATGACACCTACGAGCAGTACTTC

clone_size: few
v_call: TRBV7-2
j_call: TRBJ2-1
d_call: .
cdr3_aa: CASSLESFNEQFF
cdr3_nt: TGTGCCAGCAGCCTAGAAAGTTTTAATGAGCAGTTCTTC

clone_size: .
v_call: TRBV12-3/TRBV12-4
j_call: TRBJ2-2
d_call: TRBD2
cdr3_aa: CASRNWRGLAGGETGELFF
cdr3_nt: TGTGCCAGCAGGAACTGGAGGGGACTAGCGGGAGGAGAGACCGGGGAGCTGTTTTTT

clone_size: many
v_call: TRBV5-1
j_call: TRBJ2-1
d_call: TRBD1
cdr3_aa: CASSGGTGQTYNEQFF
cdr3_nt: TGCGCCAGCAGCGGAGGGACAGGCCAGACCTACAATGAGCAGTTCTTC

clone_size: many
v_call: TRBV29-1
j_call: TRBJ1-1
d_call: .
cdr3_aa: CSGAQGTNTEAFF
cdr3_nt: TGCAGCGGGGCACAGGGAACGAACACTGAAGCTTTCTTT

clone_size: many
v_call: TRBV30
j_call: TRBJ2-1
d_call: .
cdr3_aa: CAWSLNNEQFF
cdr3_nt: TGTGCCTGGAGTCTGAACAATGAGCAGTTCTTC

clone_size: many
v_call: TRBV28
j_call: TRBJ1-2
d_call: .
cdr3_aa: CASTQGDYGYTF
cdr3_nt: TGTGCCAGCACCCAGGGTGACTATGGCTACACCTTC

clone_size: many
v_call: TRBV7-9
j_call: TRBJ2-7
d_call: TRBD1
cdr3_aa: CASSFRDRVSYEQYF
cdr3_nt: TGTGCCAGCAGCTTCCGGGACAGGGTCTCCTACGAGCAGTACTTC

clone_size: many
v_call: TRBV12-3/TRBV12-4
j_call: TRBJ2-2
d_call: .
cdr3_aa: CASSFGQPNTGELFF
cdr3_nt: TGTGCCAGCAGTTTCGGTCAGCCGAACACCGGGGAGCTGTTTTTT

clone_size: many
v_call: TRBV27
j_call: TRBJ1-1
d_call: TRBD1
cdr3_aa: CASSLSDRWNTEAFF
cdr3_nt: TGTGCCAGCAGTTTATCGGACAGGTGGAACACTGAAGCTTTCTTT

clone_size: many
v_call: TRBV20-1
j_call: TRBJ2-1
d_call: .
cdr3_aa: CSASSLSSYNEQFF
cdr3_nt: TGCAGTGCATCCTCATTAAGCTCCTACAATGAGCAGTTCTTC

clone_size: many
v_call: TRBV7-8
j_call: TRBJ2-1
d_call: .
cdr3_aa: CASSPQLAVLNNEQFF
cdr3_nt: TGTGCCAGCAGCCCACAATTAGCGGTTTTAAACAATGAGCAGTTCTTC

clone_size: few
v_call: TRBV5-1
j_call: TRBJ2-7
d_call: .
cdr3_aa: CASSLAPGLRYEQYF
cdr3_nt: TGCGCCAGCAGCTTGGCACCGGGACTCCGCTACGAGCAGTACTTC

clone_size: many
v_call: TRBV29-1
j_call: TRBJ2-3
d_call: .
cdr3_aa: CSVRGRVTDTQYF
cdr3_nt: TGCAGCGTTAGGGGGAGGGTTACAGATACGCAGTATTTT

clone_size: few
v_call: TRBV2
j_call: TRBJ2-5
d_call: .
cdr3_aa: CASMWGPGETQYF
cdr3_nt: TGTGCCAGCATGTGGGGCCCGGGGGAGACCCAGTACTTC

clone_size: many
v_call: TRBV20-1
j_call: TRBJ1-5
d_call: TRBD1
cdr3_aa: CSAPGQGDWGNQPQHF
cdr3_nt: TGCAGTGCCCCGGGACAGGGGGATTGGGGCAATCAGCCCCAGCATTTT

clone_size: many
v_call: TRBV12-3/TRBV12-4
j_call: TRBJ2-2
d_call: .
cdr3_aa: CASSPSPGNTGELFF
cdr3_nt: TGTGCCAGCAGCCCAAGTCCAGGGAACACCGGGGAGCTGTTTTTT

clone_size: many
v_call: TRBV18
j_call: TRBJ2-1
d_call: TRBD2
cdr3_aa: CASSPTAERGNEQFF
cdr3_nt: TGTGCCAGCTCACCAACAGCGGAGCGGGGCAATGAGCAGTTCTTC

clone_size: many
v_call: TRBV20-1
j_call: TRBJ2-5
d_call: TRBD1
cdr3_aa: CSAPLVGGKSYQETQYF
cdr3_nt: TGCAGTGCACCCCTGGTAGGGGGCAAGTCGTACCAAGAGACCCAGTACTTC

clone_size: .
v_call: TRBV25-1
j_call: TRBJ2-6
d_call: .
cdr3_aa: CASSEYRPSGANVLTF
cdr3_nt: TGTGCCAGCAGTGAATATCGCCCCTCTGGGGCCAACGTCCTGACTTTC

clone_size: .
v_call: TRBV11-2
j_call: TRBJ1-1
d_call: .
cdr3_aa: CASRPHAGTEAFF
cdr3_nt: TGTGCCAGCAGACCCCATGCGGGGACTGAAGCTTTCTTT

clone_size: .
v_call: TRBV7-8
j_call: TRBJ1-4
d_call: TRBD1
cdr3_aa: CASSFNGGRGREKLFF
cdr3_nt: TGTGCCAGCAGCTTTAATGGTGGCAGGGGGCGCGAAAAACTGTTTTTT

clone_size: few
v_call: TRBV10-2
j_call: TRBJ2-7
d_call: .
cdr3_aa: CASRRQAAYEQYF
cdr3_nt: TGCGCCAGCCGCAGGCAAGCGGCCTACGAGCAGTACTTC

clone_size: few
v_call: TRBV11-2
j_call: TRBJ2-7
d_call: TRBD2
cdr3_aa: CASSSPRGVAGGSAYEQYF
cdr3_nt: TGTGCCAGCAGCTCCCCACGAGGGGTAGCGGGAGGGTCTGCCTACGAGCAGTACTTC

clone_size: many
v_call: TRBV5-1
j_call: TRBJ1-1
d_call: .
cdr3_aa: CASSLRQDLTEAFF
cdr3_nt: TGCGCCAGCAGCTTGAGACAGGACCTCACTGAAGCTTTCTTT

clone_size: many
v_call: TRBV10-3
j_call: TRBJ2-3
d_call: .
cdr3_aa: CAISEISVHTDTQYF
cdr3_nt: TGTGCCATCAGTGAGATCAGCGTACACACAGATACGCAGTATTTT

clone_size: few
v_call: TRBV11-3
j_call: TRBJ1-3
d_call: .
cdr3_aa: CASSFNRGNTIYF
cdr3_nt: TGTGCCAGCAGCTTTAACCGTGGAAACACCATATATTTT

clone_size: many
v_call: TRBV29-1
j_call: TRBJ1-4
d_call: TRBD1
cdr3_aa: CSVGPGQGGEKLFF
cdr3_nt: TGCAGCGTTGGGCCGGGACAGGGCGGTGAAAAACTGTTTTTT

clone_size: many
v_call: TRBV2
j_call: TRBJ2-6
d_call: .
cdr3_aa: CASITESSGANVLTF
cdr3_nt: TGTGCCAGCATTACTGAAAGCTCTGGGGCCAACGTCCTGACTTTC

clone_size: many
v_call: TRBV12-3/TRBV12-4
j_call: TRBJ1-5
d_call: .
cdr3_aa: CASNSLGQPQHF
cdr3_nt: TGTGCCAGCAACTCCTTGGGCCAGCCCCAGCATTTT

clone_size: many
v_call: TRBV5-1
j_call: TRBJ1-2
d_call: .
cdr3_aa: CASSLVPGIKANYGYTF
cdr3_nt: TGCGCCAGCAGCTTGGTCCCAGGGATTAAAGCTAACTATGGCTACACCTTC

clone_size: many
v_call: TRBV7-2
j_call: TRBJ2-1
d_call: TRBD2
cdr3_aa: CASSVGGADEQFF
cdr3_nt: TGTGCCAGCAGCGTCGGGGGGGCAGATGAGCAGTTCTTC

clone_size: many
v_call: TRBV29-1
j_call: TRBJ1-4
d_call: .
cdr3_aa: CSVERYGGNEKLFF
cdr3_nt: TGCAGCGTTGAAAGGTACGGCGGGAATGAAAAACTGTTTTTT

clone_size: .
v_call: TRBV5-1
j_call: TRBJ2-1
d_call: .
cdr3_aa: CASSLETGVYNEQFF
cdr3_nt: TGCGCCAGCAGCTTGGAAACGGGGGTATACAATGAGCAGTTCTTC

clone_size: .
v_call: TRBV30
j_call: TRBJ2-7
d_call: .
cdr3_aa: CAWTGEDSYEQYF
cdr3_nt: TGTGCCTGGACTGGCGAGGATTCCTACGAGCAGTACTTC

clone_size: many
v_call: TRBV7-9
j_call: TRBJ2-7
d_call: TRBD2
cdr3_aa: CASSSGLAGGREQYF
cdr3_nt: TGTGCCAGCAGCTCCGGACTAGCGGGGGGGCGAGAGCAGTACTTC

clone_size: many
v_call: TRBV6-5
j_call: TRBJ2-3
d_call: TRBD1
cdr3_aa: CASSYRGLLGDTQYF
cdr3_nt: TGTGCCAGCAGTTACAGGGGGCTTCTCGGAGATACGCAGTATTTT

clone_size: many
v_call: TRBV11-2
j_call: TRBJ2-3
d_call: .
cdr3_aa: CASSPREGAYTDTQYF
cdr3_nt: TGTGCCAGCAGCCCTCGGGAGGGGGCGTACACAGATACGCAGTATTTT

clone_size: .
v_call: TRBV12-3/TRBV12-4
j_call: TRBJ2-3
d_call: .
cdr3_aa: CASSFEWTDTQYF
cdr3_nt: TGTGCCAGCAGTTTTGAGTGGACAGATACGCAGTATTTT

clone_size: many
v_call: TRBV6-6
j_call: TRBJ2-1
d_call: TRBD2
cdr3_aa: CASSFQRELGQFF
cdr3_nt: TGTGCCAGCAGTTTTCAGCGGGAGTTAGGACAGTTCTTC